The 20 T cell receptor beta chains given below trace back to one sample, sequenced in a study of siplizumab effects on memory and regulatory T cells. Generated by immunoSEQ multiplex PCR, the TCRdb table keeps only in-frame clones and is missing some. The sample contains 85,000 to 120,000 clones, about 94% of which appear only once. Source material: CD4+ T cells sorted from blood. The origin of the receptors is a human donor in good health.

V gene TRBV5-1 combines with J gene TRBJ1-1, with 7 bases aligning to TRBD1. CDR3 length equals 14 residues. Germline CDR1 reads SGHRS; CDR2 reads YFSETQ. Losses at the gene ends were 2 bases for V and 2 bases for J; bases not matched to a gene: 3. The CDR3 DNA follows: TGCGCCAGCAGCTTTGGACAGGTTAACACTGAAGCTTTCTTT. Its protein product is CASSFGQVNTEAFF.

The V and J genes are TRBV28 and TRBJ2-3; TRBD2 aligns across 7 bases. CDR1 and CDR2 (germline): MDHEN, SYDVKM. The trim removed 5 bases at V and 2 bases at J, leaving 10 bases unmatched. The CDR3 has 16 residues. This chain's CDR3 is CASSPIDGTNTDTQYF. CDR3 nucleotide sequence: TGTGCCAGCAGTCCCATCGACGGGACTAACACAGATACGCAGTATTTT.

This clone has a count of ten or more. The chain carries TRBV7-9 and TRBJ1-1; possibly TRBD1 for D (5 bases). The length of the CDR3 is 14 residues. Germline lookup yields CDR1 SEHNR and CDR2 FQNEAQ (reference sequence). V was clipped by 5 bases and J by 4 bases, with 14 bases between them. CDR3: CASSKDSKLTEAFF. The CDR3 DNA reads TGTGCCAGCAGCAAAGACAGCAAGCTCACTGAAGCTTTCTTT.

This rearrangement joins TRBV10-1 to TRBJ2-2; D uncertain. V gave up 8 bases and J gave up 4 bases, with 20 bases separating them. The CDR3 is 16 residues long. CDR1 and CDR2 from the germline V gene are WNHNN and SYGVQD (reference sequence). CDR3 sequence: CASGVVEAPATGELFF. DNA of the CDR3: TGCGCCAGCGGAGTGGTAGAAGCGCCAGCCACCGGGGAGCTGTTTTTT.

J is TRBJ2-1 and V is TRBV7-9, with 9 bases identical to TRBD1. The CDR3 extends over 13 amino acids. CDR1 and CDR2 (germline): SEHNR, FQNEAQ (reference sequence). The trim removed 5 bases at V and 12 bases at J, leaving 8 bases unmatched. CDR3 loop: CASSANRGRGQFF. CDR3 coding DNA: TGTGCCAGCAGCGCTAACAGGGGGCGAGGGCAGTTCTTC.

The J gene is TRBJ2-7, the V gene TRBV5-1; 7 bases are a match to TRBD2. With V trimmed by 4 bases and J by 4 bases, 11 bases remained unmatched. Per germline, CDR1 SGHRS and CDR2 YFSETQ. The CDR3 length is 15 residues. The DNA of the CDR3 is TGCGCCAGCAGCCCCACTAATAGCGGGCAGTACGAGCAGTACTTC. Translated, it gives CASSPTNSGQYEQYF. The variable domain in full, completed from reference TRBV5-1 and TRBJ2-7, reads KAGVTQTPRYLIKTRGQQVTLSCSPISGHRSVSWYQQTPGQGLQFLFEYFSETQRNKGNFPGRFSGRQFSNSRSEMNVSTLELGDSALYLCASSPTNSGQYEQYFGPGTRLTVT.

This chain links TRBV27 with TRBJ1-2; 7 bases line up with TRBD1. The CDR3 contains 17 residues. CDR1 is MNHEY and CDR2 is SMNVEV in the germline V gene (reference sequence). The V gene end was trimmed by 5 bases and the J gene end by 2 bases; junction bases not matched to a gene: 14. This CDR3 reads CASSLGVWEGANYGYTF. The CDR3, as DNA: TGTGCCAGCAGTCTCGGGGTTTGGGAGGGGGCCAACTATGGCTACACCTTC.

The chain joins TRBV25-1 to TRBJ2-3, with 8 bases fitting TRBD2. Germline CDR1 and CDR2: MGHDK and SYGVNS. The CDR3 consists of 16 residues. V was pared by 5 bases and J by 3 bases, with 10 bases of the junction left unmatched. The DNA for the CDR3 is TGTGCCAGCAGTATCCATAGCGGGATTAAGACAGATACGCAGTATTTT. Amino acids: CASSIHSGIKTDTQYF.

As to this clone: The sample holds other DNA sequences that translate to the same CDR3. V is TRBV7-9 and J is TRBJ1-3, with 7 bases fitting TRBD1. The length of the CDR3 is 15 residues. The germline V gene has CDR1 SEHNR and CDR2 FQNEAQ (reference sequence). Trimming took 4 bases from V and 0 from J; bases not matched to a gene: 3. The CDR3 DNA sequence: TGTGCCAGCAGCTCCCCAGGGGGCTCTGGAAACACCATATATTTT. As protein: CASSSPGGSGNTIYF.

In DNA form, the CDR3 reads TGTGCCAGCAGCAGACAGGGGAACACAGATACGCAGTATTTT. Encoded protein: CASSRQGNTDTQYF. This chain joins TRBV6-5 and TRBJ2-3; 8 bases are a match to TRBD1. CDR1 MNHEY and CDR2 SVGAGI come from the germline V gene. This CDR3 has 14 amino acids. V shed 6 bases and J 2 bases; nucleotides not matched to a gene: 4.

The chain joins TRBV9 to TRBJ1-3; perhaps TRBD1 as D (6 bases). Germline V gene lookup returns CDR1 SGDLS and CDR2 YYNGEE. V was clipped by 0 bases and J by 7 bases, with 8 bases between them. This CDR3 spans 13 amino acids. The DNA of the CDR3 is TGTGCCAGCAGCGTAGAAACAGGGAACACCATATATTTT. It codes for CASSVETGNTIYF. The complete variable domain, with remaining parts taken from reference TRBV9 and TRBJ1-3, reads DSGVTQTPKHLITATGQRVTLRCSPRSGDLSVYWYQQSLDQGLQFLIQYYNGEERAKGNILERFSAQQFPDLHSELNLSSLELGDSALYFCASSVETGNTIYFGEGSWLTVV.

This clone was seen only once. The rearrangement joins TRBV7-3 to TRBJ2-3, with 7 bases lining up with TRBD2. After removal of 1 base from V and 3 bases from J, the junction contained 1 base not matched to a gene. Per germline, CDR1 SGHTA and CDR2 FQGTGA. The CDR3 covers 14 residues. The CDR3 nucleotides read TGTGCCAGCAGCTTAATGGGGGGGACAGATACGCAGTATTTT. It is translated as CASSLMGGTDTQYF.

The chain couples TRBV7-9 to TRBJ1-2; D possibly corresponds to TRBD1 (5 bases). The V end lost 4 bases, the J end lost 4 bases, and 13 bases lay between the germline ends. Germline CDR1 is SEHNR and CDR2 is FQNEAQ (reference sequence). The CDR3 has 14 residues. The CDR3 loop reads CASSSGREGYGYTF. The DNA of the CDR3 is TGTGCCAGCAGCTCGGGCAGGGAGGGCTATGGCTACACCTTC.

V is TRBV9 and J is TRBJ2-5, with unresolved D. CDR1 is SGDLS and CDR2 is YYNGEE in the germline V gene. V shed 0 bases and J shed 2 bases, with 14 bases lying between them. This CDR3 has 16 residues. As DNA, the CDR3 is TGTGCCAGCAGCGTAGGTAGAGGACCCGGGCAAGAGACCCAGTACTTC. Its protein product is CASSVGRGPGQETQYF.

CDR3 bases: TGTGCCAGCAGAAGGGGGAGCACAGATACGCAGTATTTT. Amino acids: CASRRGSTDTQYF. J is TRBJ2-3 and V is TRBV7-3; D is possibly TRBD1 (6 bases). Trimming stripped 6 bases from V and 0 bases from J, with 7 bases between. CDR1 SGHTA and CDR2 FQGTGA come from the germline V gene. The CDR3 is 13 residues long.

To note about this clone: The sample carries other DNA sequences with the same CDR3. The V gene is TRBV5-1, the J gene TRBJ1-4; possible D gene TRBD1, 5 bases. The germline V and J ends were trimmed by 4 bases and 8 bases, with 12 bases remaining between them. The germline gives CDR1 SGHRS, CDR2 YFSETQ. The CDR3 sequence is 13 residues long. In nucleotides, the CDR3 is TGCGCCAGCAGCCGGGGCGCAGGAGAAAAACTGTTTTTT. Translated, it gives CASSRGAGEKLFF.

This clone was seen a single time. The chain has TRBV27 and TRBJ2-7, with TRBD2 identical over 10 bases. Trimming at V came to 4 bases and at J to 3 bases, leaving 0 bases not matched to a gene. From germline, CDR1 is MNHEY and CDR2 SMNVEV (reference sequence). The length of the CDR3 is 13 residues. This chain's CDR3 is CASSWTSGYEQYF. The CDR3 region has the DNA TGTGCCAGCAGTTGGACTAGCGGCTACGAGCAGTACTTC.

This chain links TRBV18 with TRBJ1-1, with TRBD1 as a possible D gene (5 bases). Trimming shortened V by 6 bases and J by 0 bases, and 20 bases separated the two germline ends. CDR1 KGHSH and CDR2 LQKENI come from the germline V gene. This CDR3 spans 17 amino acids. CDR3 sequence reads: CASSKQERGTLNTEAFF. The DNA for the CDR3 is TGTGCCAGCTCGAAACAGGAACGAGGCACGTTGAACACTGAAGCTTTCTTT. Supplemented by reference TRBV18 and TRBJ1-1, the full variable domain reads NAGVMQNPRHLVRRRGQEARLRCSPMKGHSHVYWYRQLPEEGLKFMVYLQKENIIDESGMPKERFSAEFPKEGPSILRIQQVVRGDSAAYFCASSKQERGTLNTEAFFGQGTRLTVV.

Points on this clone: At the DNA level, this CDR3 is encoded by other sequences in the same sample as well. The rearrangement links TRBV14 to TRBJ2-7; 11 nucleotides agree with TRBD2. Germline V lookup: CDR1 SGHDN, CDR2 FVKESK. V dropped 11 bases and J dropped 7; count of bases not matched to a gene: 25. The CDR3 loop spans 18 amino acids. The CDR3 here is CAGMEGTSGSSGLGEQYF. DNA for the CDR3: TGTGCCGGCATGGAGGGTACTAGCGGGAGTTCGGGGTTGGGGGAGCAGTACTTC.

The chain joins TRBV11-2 to TRBJ2-2, with D unclear. With 3 bases removed from V and 3 bases from J, the gap between germline ends came to 14 bases. CDR3 length: 16 amino acids. Germline V gene data show CDR1 as SGHAT and CDR2 as FQNNGV. This chain's CDR3 is CASSFSGRADTGELFF. CDR3 bases: TGTGCCAGCAGCTTCTCGGGTAGGGCGGACACCGGGGAGCTGTTTTTT.